The clone carrying this TCR beta chain was observed a few times. No antigen is known for it. Original data processing: ImmunoSEQ yielded junction-only sequences lacking quality scores, so filtering differed. TCRdb keeps only in-frame clones here, not all; method: immunoSEQ multiplex PCR. V, J and clone size were drawn from that table, and D and trimming were deduced from the DNA. The sample includes 550,000 to 700,000 clones, about 80% of them seen just once. The data were taken from a study of shared clonotypes between healthy human individuals. Study-wide findings and caveats: When naive CD4 clonotypes were compared across several donors, approximately 5% were shared.

CDR3 length: 14 residues. V lost 6 bases, J lost 4 bases, and 16 bases lay in between. Germline V gene data show CDR1 as MDHEN and CDR2 as SYDVKM. Sequencing was performed on memory CD4+ T cells sorted from blood. The subset was: CD45RA-negative fraction. The clonotype comes from a woman between 25 and 40 years old in good health. The rearrangement joins TRBV28 to TRBJ2-7, with D perhaps matching TRBD2 (6 bases). In DNA, the CDR3 is TGTGCCAGCAGAAGACCGGGACTCATTTACGAGCAGTACTTC. Its protein product is CASRRPGLIYEQYF.